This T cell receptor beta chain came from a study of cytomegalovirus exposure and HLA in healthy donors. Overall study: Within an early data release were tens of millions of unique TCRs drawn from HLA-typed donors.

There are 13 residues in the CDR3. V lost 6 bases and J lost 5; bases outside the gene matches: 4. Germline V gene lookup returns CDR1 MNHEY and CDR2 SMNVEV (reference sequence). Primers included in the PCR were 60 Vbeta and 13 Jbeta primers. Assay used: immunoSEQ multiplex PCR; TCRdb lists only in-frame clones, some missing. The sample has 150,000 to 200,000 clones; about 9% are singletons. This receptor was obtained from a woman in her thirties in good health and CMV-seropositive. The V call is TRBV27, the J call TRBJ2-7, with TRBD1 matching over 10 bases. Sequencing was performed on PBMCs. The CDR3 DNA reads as TGTGCCAGCAGGGGACAGGGGAACCACGAGCAGTACTTC. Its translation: CASRGQGNHEQYF.